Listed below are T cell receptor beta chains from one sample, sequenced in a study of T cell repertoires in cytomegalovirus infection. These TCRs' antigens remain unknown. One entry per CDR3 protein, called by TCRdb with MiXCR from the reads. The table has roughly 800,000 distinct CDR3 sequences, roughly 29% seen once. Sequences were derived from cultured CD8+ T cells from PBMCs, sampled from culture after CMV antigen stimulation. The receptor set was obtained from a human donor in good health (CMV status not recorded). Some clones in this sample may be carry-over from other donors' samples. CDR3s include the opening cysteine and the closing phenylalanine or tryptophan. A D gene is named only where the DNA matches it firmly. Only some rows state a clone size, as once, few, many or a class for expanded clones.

CASSLGTLPGPGELFF | TGTGCCAGCAGCCTGGGGACCCTCCCGGGCCCCGGGGAGCTGTTTTTT | TRBJ2-2 | TRBV5-4 | few | -
CSARGLGPYNEQFF | TGCAGTGCTAGGGGCTTAGGCCCCTACAATGAGCAGTTCTTC | TRBJ2-1 | TRBV20-1 | few | -
CASSFGQGRDSPLHF | TGTGCCAGCAGTTTTGGACAGGGCCGGGATTCACCCCTCCACTTT | TRBJ1-6 | TRBV6-5 | - | TRBD1
CASSEVARGTHNSPLHF | TGTGCCAGCAGCGAAGTAGCGAGGGGAACCCATAATTCACCCCTCCACTTT | TRBJ1-6 | TRBV4-2 | - | -
CASSPEPSYGYTF | TGTGCCAGCTCACCAGAACCATCATATGGCTACACCTTC | TRBJ1-2 | TRBV18 | - | -
CASSIEKGRTYNEQFF | TGTGCCAGTAGTATAGAAAAAGGGAGAACCTACAATGAGCAGTTCTTC | TRBJ2-1 | TRBV19 | few | -
CASSLNLAGGLETQYF | TGTGCCAGCAGCTTAAACCTAGCGGGGGGTTTAGAGACCCAGTACTTC | TRBJ2-5 | TRBV7-6 | - | TRBD2
CASSPTDSAITGNTIYF | TGTGCCAGCAGCCCCACCGACTCAGCTATAACTGGAAACACCATATATTTT | TRBJ1-3 | TRBV7-6 | many | -
CSARRRLGGFGNQPQHF | TGCAGTGCTAGACGACGGTTGGGGGGATTTGGCAATCAGCCCCAGCATTTT | TRBJ1-5 | TRBV20-1 | many | -
CASSLNFWGQRGTDTQYF | TGTGCCAGCAGCTTAAATTTTTGGGGACAGCGAGGGACAGATACGCAGTATTTT | TRBJ2-3 | TRBV7-6 | - | TRBD1
CASSLLQYTEAFF | TGTGCCAGCAGTCTCCTACAGTACACTGAAGCTTTCTTT | TRBJ1-1 | TRBV12-3/TRBV12-4 | few | -
CASGLVLRDRETGANVLTF | TGTGCTAGTGGTTTGGTACTCAGAGACAGGGAGACCGGGGCCAACGTCCTGACTTTC | TRBJ2-6 | TRBV12-5 | few | TRBD1
CASSFAIPGQGKYNEQFF | TGTGCCAGCAGCTTTGCCATTCCGGGACAGGGTAAATACAATGAGCAGTTCTTC | TRBJ2-1 | TRBV7-6 | few | TRBD1